Presented here are 27 T cell receptor beta chains from one specimen sequenced in a study of blood T cell repertoires in COVID-19. Measured with immunoSEQ multiplex PCR; TCRdb has only the in-frame clones, and not every one. The sample records approximately 120,000 clones, around four fifths being singletons. What was sequenced was peripheral blood. These receptors came from a human donor in a cohort sampled during active COVID-19.

The genes are TRBV4-3 and TRBJ1-2; 9 bases are a match to TRBD1. Looked up from germline, CDR1 is LGHNA and CDR2 is YSLEER. Trimming took 1 base from V and 1 from J; bases not matched to a gene: 4. The length of the CDR3 is 16 residues. The CDR3 region has the DNA TGCGCCAGCAGCCAAGTAGGGGGACAGGGTAACTATGGCTACACCTTC. Translation gives CASSQVGGQGNYGYTF.

This clone has only a few counts. The genes are TRBV24-1 and TRBJ1-2, with 8 bases fitting TRBD1. Trimming removed 3 bases from V and 6 bases from J; junction bases left unmatched: 5. Looked up from germline, CDR1 is KGHDR and CDR2 is SFDVKD. This CDR3 has 14 amino acids. The DNA of the CDR3 is TGTGCCACCAGTGATATCCGACAGGGGAATGGCTACACCTTC. Translating gives CATSDIRQGNGYTF.

The chain links TRBV28 to TRBJ1-1; D might be TRBD1 (5 bases). Germline values: CDR1 MDHEN, CDR2 SYDVKM. The V gene lost 6 bases and the J gene lost 4 bases, with 15 bases spanning the gap. The length of the CDR3 is 14 residues. Here the CDR3 reads CASRTIGAVTEAFF. Written as DNA, the CDR3 is TGTGCCAGCAGGACAATTGGGGCTGTCACTGAAGCTTTCTTT.

This sequence joins TRBV6-2 or TRBV6-3 and TRBJ2-2; D remains unclear. V was cut by 6 bases and J by 1 base, with 9 bases left in between. Germline loops: CDR1 MNHEY, CDR2 SVGEGT. CDR3 length: 14 amino acids. CDR3 sequence (DNA): TGTGCCAGCAGCATCACAAGGAACACCGGGGAGCTGTTTTTT. It translates to CASSITRNTGELFF.

The chain carries TRBV5-1 and TRBJ1-3; a possible D gene is TRBD1 (5 bases). Trimming pared 1 base from V and 2 bases from J, leaving 10 bases between. The CDR3 is 15 amino acids. CDR1 and CDR2 from the germline V gene are SGHRS and YFSETQ. As DNA, the CDR3 is TGCGCCAGCAGCTTGAGCGGGGGGACTGGAAACACCATATATTTT. Its translation: CASSLSGGTGNTIYF.

This clone was seen only a few times. The gene calls are TRBV4-3 and TRBJ2-7; 7 bases are shared with TRBD2. CDR1 and CDR2 from the germline V gene are LGHNA and YSLEER. The CDR3 totals 17 residues. Germline trimming cut 0 bases from V and 3 bases from J; bases unmatched to any gene: 11. The CDR3, as DNA: TGCGCCAGCAGCCAAGAAGCTCTAGCGGCCCGGTTCTACGAGCAGTACTTC. As protein: CASSQEALAARFYEQYF.

This chain links TRBV30 with TRBJ2-7; TRBD2 might be the D (6 bases). CDR1 GTSNPN and CDR2 SVGIG come from the germline V gene (reference sequence). The CDR3 totals 15 residues. The germline V and J ends were trimmed by 0 bases and 1 base, with 13 bases remaining between them. CDR3 in amino acids: CAWSVRREASYEQYF. DNA for the CDR3: TGTGCCTGGAGTGTACGTAGGGAGGCTTCCTACGAGCAGTACTTC. Looking up the rest from reference TRBV30 and TRBJ2-7 gives the full variable domain: SQTIHQWPATLVQPVGSPLSLECTVEGTSNPNLYWYRQAAGRGLQLLFYSVGIGQISSEVPQNLSASRPQDRQFILSSKKLLLSDSGFYLCAWSVRREASYEQYFGPGTRLTVT.

The J gene is TRBJ2-5, the V gene TRBV7-6; 12 bases match TRBD2. V was pared by 5 bases and J by 5 bases, with 6 bases of the junction left unmatched. The length of the CDR3 is 15 residues. Germline V gene sequence: CDR1 SGHVS, CDR2 FNYEAQ. The chain's CDR3 is CASSPSGGAGETQYF. The CDR3 DNA is TGTGCCAGCAGCCCTAGCGGGGGGGCCGGGGAGACCCAGTACTTC.

This chain links TRBV7-6 with TRBJ1-4, with 10 bases aligning to TRBD1. Looked up from germline, CDR1 is SGHVS and CDR2 is FNYEAQ. J gave up 8 bases and V 6 bases, and 6 bases lay outside the gene matches. The CDR3 loop spans 14 amino acids. In nucleotides, the CDR3 is TGTGCCAGCAGTCGGGACAGGGGTAGAGAAAAACTGTTTTTT. Translation gives CASSRDRGREKLFF.

This clone appeared a few times. V usage is TRBV7-9 and J usage is TRBJ1-2, with 8 bases identical to TRBD1. There are 14 residues in the CDR3. Germline V lookup: CDR1 SEHNR, CDR2 FQNEAQ (reference sequence). J was trimmed by 4 bases and V by 4 bases; bases with no gene match: 5. The CDR3 nucleotides read TGTGCCAGCAGCTCGACGGACAGGGCCTATGGCTACACCTTC. It codes for CASSSTDRAYGYTF.

CDR3 protein: CASSTGRGAYEQYF. The CDR3 DNA is TGTGCCAGCTCGACTGGGCGGGGTGCCTACGAGCAGTACTTC. V usage is TRBV18 and J usage is TRBJ2-7, with D maybe TRBD2 (6 bases). From germline, CDR1 is KGHSH and CDR2 LQKENI. The CDR3 is 14 residues long. Trimming pared 6 bases from V and 2 bases from J, leaving 14 bases between.

The CDR3 region has the DNA TGTGCCTGGAGTAGGGGTATAGACAATCAGCCCCAGCATTTT. As protein: CAWSRGIDNQPQHF. The chain employs TRBV30 and TRBJ1-5; D perhaps matches TRBD1 (5 bases). The CDR3 covers 14 residues. The germline gives CDR1 GTSNPN, CDR2 SVGIG (reference sequence). Trimming took 2 bases from V and 3 from J, leaving 11 bases between them.

The genes are TRBV7-2 and TRBJ1-2; 8 nucleotides line up with TRBD1. Germline CDR1 and CDR2: SGHTA and FQGNSA. The CDR3 is 14 amino acids. Trimming took 3 bases from V and 6 from J; bases not matched to a gene: 6. CDR3 loop: CASSFGQGENGYTF. Here the CDR3 DNA reads TGTGCCAGCAGCTTCGGACAGGGAGAGAATGGCTACACCTTC. The complete variable domain, with remaining parts taken from reference TRBV7-2 and TRBJ1-2, reads GAGVSQSPSNKVTEKGKDVELRCDPISGHTALYWYRQSLGQGLEFLIYFQGNSAPDKSGLPSDRFSAERTGGSVSTLTIQRTQQEDSAVYLCASSFGQGENGYTFGSGTRLTVV.

The chain is built from TRBV5-6 and TRBJ1-3, with D tentatively TRBD1 (5 bases). The V end lost 3 bases, the J end lost 4 bases, and 11 bases lay between the germline ends. Germline CDR1 is SGHDT and CDR2 is YYEEEE. This CDR3 comprises 14 residues. The CDR3 DNA reads TGTGCCAGCAGCTCCTGGACATTCGGAAACACCATATATTTT. Its translation: CASSSWTFGNTIYF.

There are a few counts of this clone. The chain couples TRBV19 to TRBJ1-2; D gene ambiguous. Per the germline V gene, CDR1 is LNHDA and CDR2 is SQIVND (reference sequence). The V end lost 0 bases, the J end lost 4 bases, and 12 bases lay between the germline ends. The CDR3 has 15 residues. This CDR3 is CASSIDLRNIYGYTF. CDR3 sequence (DNA): TGTGCCAGTAGTATAGATTTGAGGAATATCTATGGCTACACCTTC.

The chain combines TRBV19 with TRBJ2-1, with TRBD2 as a possible D gene (5 bases). This CDR3 has 13 residues. Germline CDR1 LNHDA, CDR2 SQIVND (reference sequence). V lost 4 bases and J lost 10, with 14 bases in between. CDR3 bases: TGTGCCAGTAGTACTGACCGTGAGGGCGAGCAGTTCTTC. This codes for CASSTDREGEQFF.

The V and J genes are TRBV30 and TRBJ2-1; TRBD2 aligns across 10 bases. V gave up 0 bases and J gave up 11 bases; unmatched junction bases: 7. CDR1 GTSNPN and CDR2 SVGIG come from the germline V gene (reference sequence). CDR3 size: 14 residues. CDR3 amino acids: CAWSVRAGGAQQFF. For the CDR3, the DNA is TGTGCCTGGAGTGTACGAGCGGGGGGGGCCCAGCAGTTCTTC.

This chain links TRBV4-3 with TRBJ2-2; 9 nucleotides match TRBD1. The trim removed 4 bases at V and 1 base at J, leaving 7 bases unmatched. The CDR3 sequence is 17 residues long. The germline V gene has CDR1 LGHNA and CDR2 YSLEER. The CDR3 protein is CASSRAQGALNTGELFF. The CDR3 nucleotides read TGCGCCAGCAGCCGAGCACAGGGGGCTCTGAACACCGGGGAGCTGTTTTTT.

The chain combines TRBV19 with TRBJ2-3; no clear D gene. Germline CDR1 LNHDA, CDR2 SQIVND (reference sequence). V shed 2 bases and J shed 5 bases, with 8 bases lying between them. The CDR3 is 13 amino acids. The CDR3 loop reads CASSISVRDTQYF. CDR3 bases: TGTGCCAGTAGTATATCAGTCCGAGATACGCAGTATTTT.

The V gene is TRBV9, the J gene TRBJ2-1; 11 bases agree with TRBD2. CDR3 length: 16 amino acids. Germline V gene data show CDR1 as SGDLS and CDR2 as YYNGEE. The V gene end was trimmed by 0 bases and the J gene end by 9 bases; junction bases not matched to a gene: 8. The DNA for the CDR3 is TGTGCCAGCAGCGTAGCTGTCACTAGCGGGAGCGGTGAGCAGTTCTTC. Translating gives CASSVAVTSGSGEQFF.

The chain links TRBV3-1 (or the pseudogene TRBV3-2) to TRBJ1-1; 8 bases fit TRBD1. The germline CDR1 and CDR2 sequences are LGHDT and YNNKEL (reference sequence). V lost 4 bases to trimming and J lost 4 bases; unmatched junction nucleotides: 2. The CDR3 sequence is 13 residues long. The CDR3 loop reads CASSPTGVTEAFF. DNA for the CDR3: TGTGCCAGCAGCCCGACAGGGGTCACTGAAGCTTTCTTT.

V and J are TRBV5-1 and TRBJ2-1, with D possibly TRBD2 on 7 matching bases. CDR3 length: 15 amino acids. V lost 4 bases and J 8 bases, leaving 19 bases between the germline ends. Germline values: CDR1 SGHRS, CDR2 YFSETQ. CDR3 loop: CASSRRGGIGDEQFF. The CDR3 DNA is TGCGCCAGCAGCCGGCGCGGGGGCATAGGGGATGAGCAGTTCTTC.

V and J are TRBV7-2 and TRBJ2-2; TRBD1 agrees at 9 bases. Looked up from germline, CDR1 is SGHTA and CDR2 is FQGNSA. The J segment lost 4 bases and the V segment lost 1 base, leaving 7 bases of the junction unmatched. The CDR3 runs to 17 residues. CDR3 residues: CASSLVQGAISTGELFF. The CDR3 bases are TGTGCCAGCAGCTTAGTACAGGGGGCTATCAGCACCGGGGAGCTGTTTTTT.

The rearrangement uses TRBV28 and TRBJ1-3, with TRBD1 as a possible D gene (5 bases). Germline V gene data show CDR1 as MDHEN and CDR2 as SYDVKM. V lost 6 bases and J 0 bases, leaving 15 bases between the germline ends. The CDR3 consists of 16 residues. As DNA, the CDR3 is TGTGCCAGCAGGCAGGGCAGGATTAACTCTGGAAACACCATATATTTT. It codes for CASRQGRINSGNTIYF.

This clone turned up a few times. The CDR3 nucleotides are TGTGCCAGCAGCTTCAGGGGGCAAAATGAGCAGTTCTTC. As protein: CASSFRGQNEQFF. The rearrangement uses TRBV7-3 and TRBJ2-1; 8 nucleotides line up with TRBD1. The CDR3 totals 13 residues. Germline trimming cut 3 bases from V and 7 bases from J; bases unmatched to any gene: 2. Germline-derived CDR1 and CDR2 are SGHTA and FQGTGA.

The chain couples TRBV4-3 to TRBJ1-1; D not resolved. The CDR3 consists of 13 residues. Trimming took off 2 bases at V and 8 bases at J, with 12 bases between the two ends. Per the germline V gene, CDR1 is LGHNA and CDR2 is YSLEER. The CDR3, as DNA: TGCGCCAGCAGCCAATCCGAGAGGCAGGAAGCTTTCTTT. Translating gives CASSQSERQEAFF.

The chain recombines TRBV10-3 with TRBJ2-2, with 8 bases matching TRBD1. CDR1 ENHRY and CDR2 SYGVKD come from the germline V gene. There are 15 residues in the CDR3. The V segment lost 7 bases and the J segment 0 bases; nucleotides outside the gene matches: 4. The CDR3 is CAIKQGVPNTGELFF. The CDR3 nucleotides read TGTGCCATCAAACAGGGGGTTCCGAACACCGGGGAGCTGTTTTTT.